These 19 T cell receptor beta chains originate from one sample sequenced in a study of T cell responses to AZD1222 COVID-19 vaccine. Repertoires were generated with immunoSEQ multiplex PCR, while TCRdb's copy carries only in-frame clones and drops some. The repertoire holds around 87,000 clones, with approximately 90% as singletons. The sample was peripheral blood, taken on day 0 of AZD1222 vaccination. The receptors come from an adult in good health.

This clone showed up just a few times. This rearrangement joins TRBV4-2 to TRBJ2-7, with D perhaps TRBD2 (6 bases). CDR1 is LGHNA, CDR2 YNFKEQ, per germline. V lost 0 bases and J lost 6, with 12 bases in between. The CDR3 covers 14 residues. The CDR3 reads CASSQDGGVSEQYF. CDR3 nucleotide sequence: TGTGCCAGCAGCCAAGATGGAGGGGTGAGCGAGCAGTACTTC.

The chain is built from TRBV10-1 and TRBJ2-7, with D unclear. The ends were cut back, 3 bases at V and 0 bases at J, with 6 bases in the middle. CDR1 and CDR2 (germline): WNHNN, SYGVQD (reference sequence). The CDR3 extends over 13 amino acids. The CDR3 DNA reads as TGCGCCAGCAGTGAAGGCGGCTCCTACGAGCAGTACTTC. Its translation: CASSEGGSYEQYF.

This chain joins TRBV28 and TRBJ2-7; 7 nucleotides line up with TRBD1. The CDR3 is made up of 15 amino acids. In germline, CDR1 is MDHEN, CDR2 SYDVKM. Trimming at V came to 8 bases and at J to 3 bases, leaving 13 bases not matched to a gene. CDR3 sequence: CASYTRGQGVYEQYF. CDR3 coding DNA: TGTGCCAGCTACACTAGGGGGCAAGGCGTCTACGAGCAGTACTTC.

The genes are TRBV28 and TRBJ2-7; TRBD2 might be the D (6 bases). The germline V and J ends were trimmed by 6 bases and 4 bases, with 19 bases remaining between them. CDR3 length: 15 amino acids. CDR1 is MDHEN, CDR2 SYDVKM, per germline. CDR3 loop: CASRGTGTGRYEQYF. For the CDR3, the DNA is TGTGCCAGCAGAGGAACCGGGACTGGGCGGTACGAGCAGTACTTC.

This rearrangement joins TRBV6-1 to TRBJ2-2; D not certain. Trimming pared 3 bases from V and 4 bases from J, leaving 12 bases between. Germline V CDR1 and CDR2: MNHNS, SASEGT. There are 15 residues in the CDR3. The CDR3 sequence is CASSDRAASTGELFF. CDR3 in DNA: TGTGCCAGCAGTGATCGGGCGGCGAGCACCGGGGAGCTGTTTTTT.

The V gene is TRBV7-2, the J gene TRBJ1-1; D possibly corresponds to TRBD1 (5 bases). Germline assignment: CDR1 SGHTA and CDR2 FQGNSA. The length of the CDR3 is 17 residues. V dropped 1 base and J dropped 7 bases, with 22 bases sitting between them. In DNA form, the CDR3 reads TGTGCCAGCAGCTTAGTTGGGGGATTTGGGGCCGGGAATGAAGCTTTCTTT. Translation gives CASSLVGGFGAGNEAFF.

The chain's CDR3 is CASKRTGASSYGYTF. The CDR3 DNA is TGTGCCAGCAAACGTACGGGGGCCTCCTCCTATGGCTACACCTTC. The chain couples TRBV3-1 (or the pseudogene TRBV3-2) to TRBJ1-2; a weak D match, TRBD1 (6 bases). V lost 7 bases and J 4 bases, leaving 19 bases between the germline ends. Germline lookup yields CDR1 LGHDT and CDR2 YNNKEL (reference sequence). This CDR3 contains 15 residues.

The gene calls are TRBV11-2 and TRBJ2-7; 7 nucleotides align to TRBD1. CDR1 and CDR2 from the germline V gene are SGHAT and FQNNGV. The CDR3 extends over 15 amino acids. V was pared by 1 base and J by 1 base, with 4 bases of the junction left unmatched. In nucleotides, the CDR3 is TGTGCCAGCAGCTTAGTTGGACAGGCGTCCTACGAGCAGTACTTC. Encoded protein: CASSLVGQASYEQYF.

On this clone itself: In the same sample, other DNA sequences code for this CDR3. This sequence joins TRBV6-1 and TRBJ1-2; D is perhaps TRBD1 (6 bases). The length of the CDR3 is 14 residues. V gave up 3 bases and J gave up 6 bases, with 14 bases separating them. CDR1 is MNHNS and CDR2 is SASEGT in the germline V gene. CDR3 nucleotides: TGTGCCAGCAGTGATTCGTGGCAGGGGAATGGCTACACCTTC. Protein sequence: CASSDSWQGNGYTF.

The chain employs TRBV6-1 and TRBJ2-7; D might be TRBD1 (5 bases). V was pared by 1 base and J by 6 bases, with 10 bases between. The length of the CDR3 is 13 residues. The germline CDR1 and CDR2 sequences are MNHNS and SASEGT. In DNA, the CDR3 is TGTGCCAGCAGTGAAGTAGGGGTAGGCGAGCAGTACTTC. It encodes CASSEVGVGEQYF.

The rearrangement links TRBV4-2 to TRBJ2-7, with no clear D. V lost 0 bases and J 3 bases, leaving 12 bases between the germline ends. The CDR3 contains 15 residues. Germline-derived CDR1 and CDR2 are LGHNA and YNFKEQ. The CDR3 sequence: CASSQESGTIYEQYF. The CDR3 bases are TGTGCCAGCAGCCAAGAGTCAGGAACCATCTACGAGCAGTACTTC.

This chain joins TRBV29-1 and TRBJ1-3; D remains ambiguous. Trimming took 5 bases from V and 3 from J, leaving 17 bases between them. The germline V gene has CDR1 SQVTM and CDR2 ANQGSEA. The CDR3 is 15 residues long. The CDR3 nucleotides read TGCAGCGTTCCGAGTCCCAGGAGATTTGGAAACACCATATATTTT. It specifies CSVPSPRRFGNTIYF.

V and J are TRBV3-1 (or the pseudogene TRBV3-2) and TRBJ2-5, with no clear D. V lost 1 base to trimming and J lost 2 bases, with 8 bases between them. From germline, CDR1 is LGHDT and CDR2 YNNKEL (reference sequence). The CDR3 totals 14 residues. The DNA for the CDR3 is TGTGCCAGCAGCCAAGGGGCACTACAAGAGACCCAGTACTTC. This codes for CASSQGALQETQYF.

This clone has just a few counts. This chain uses TRBV4-1 with TRBJ2-3; TRBD2 matches at 7 bases. The CDR3 has 15 residues. Unmatched junction bases numbered 12, after V lost 7 bases and J lost 5 bases. Germline CDR1 MGHRA, CDR2 YSYEKL. CDR3 nucleotides: TGCGCCAGCACCGCCCGCGGGAGAGAGGAAGATACGCAGTATTTT. Its protein product is CASTARGREEDTQYF.

The V call is TRBV19, the J call TRBJ2-1, with D perhaps TRBD1 or TRBD2 (5 bases each). This CDR3 is built from 16 residues. Trimming stripped 2 bases from V and 1 base from J, with 12 bases between. In germline, CDR1 is LNHDA, CDR2 SQIVND (reference sequence). The CDR3 reads CASSIQGSGSYNEQFF. CDR3 DNA sequence: TGTGCCAGTAGTATACAGGGATCGGGGTCCTACAATGAGCAGTTCTTC.

The chain couples TRBV5-4 to TRBJ2-7; 7 positions agree with TRBD2. J was trimmed by 5 bases and V by 2 bases; bases with no gene match: 4. The CDR3 runs to 13 residues. CDR1 is SGHNT, CDR2 YYREEE, per germline (reference sequence). CDR3 amino acids: CASSFSGGNEQYF. CDR3 DNA: TGTGCCAGCAGCTTTTCGGGAGGAAACGAGCAGTACTTC.

The gene calls are TRBV6-5 and TRBJ1-2; 8 bases agree with TRBD1. Unmatched junction bases numbered 5, after V lost 6 bases and J lost 5 bases. CDR3 size: 13 residues. Germline CDR1 and CDR2: MNHEY and SVGAGI. The chain's CDR3 is CASRGQGRYGYTF. CDR3 DNA: TGTGCCAGCAGAGGACAGGGTCGGTATGGCTACACCTTC.

The chain links TRBV7-9 to TRBJ2-6; D gene uncertain. This CDR3 has 14 amino acids. Germline-derived CDR1 and CDR2 are SEHNR and FQNEAQ (reference sequence). The germline V and J ends were trimmed by 1 base and 3 bases, with 4 bases remaining between them. CDR3 amino acids: CASSLGDGANVLTF. The DNA of the CDR3 is TGTGCCAGCAGCTTAGGTGATGGGGCCAACGTCCTGACTTTC.

V is TRBV7-2 and J is TRBJ2-5; 9 bases map to TRBD2. The V and J ends lost 1 base and 5 bases, in that order; junction bases with no gene match: 5. This CDR3 has 15 amino acids. The V gene's germline CDR1 is SGHTA and CDR2 FQGNSA. The CDR3: CASSLVSSGAETQYF. The CDR3 nucleotides read TGTGCCAGCAGCTTAGTGTCTAGCGGGGCGGAGACCCAGTACTTC.